A selection of T cell receptor beta chains follows, all from one sample in a study of cytomegalovirus exposure and HLA in healthy donors. This table comes from immunoSEQ multiplex PCR, and its TCRdb copy is limited to in-frame clones, with some not included. The profile shows 150,000 to 200,000 clones, more than 75% of them singletons. The material sequenced was PBMCs. Source of these receptors: a woman between 45 and 60 years old in good health and CMV-seronegative. Both conserved end residues are part of each CDR3. A D gene is named only where the DNA matches it firmly.

V: TRBV2
D: TRBD2
J: TRBJ2-7
DNA: TGTGCCAGCAGCATACTAGCGGGGGGCTACGAGCAGTACTTC
CDR3: CASSILAGGYEQYF

V: TRBV7-6
D: -
J: TRBJ2-1
DNA: TGTGCCAGCAGCGTCGGTGGGGTGACTAACTACAATGAGCAGTTCTTC
CDR3: CASSVGGVTNYNEQFF

V: TRBV7-8
D: TRBD1
J: TRBJ1-4
DNA: TGTGCCAGCAGCTTGGACAGGGTCGGAGAAAAACTGTTTTTT
CDR3: CASSLDRVGEKLFF

V: TRBV7-8
D: -
J: TRBJ2-3
DNA: TGTGCCAGCAGCTTATTTACGAGCGGGAGCACAGATACGCAGTATTTT
CDR3: CASSLFTSGSTDTQYF

V: TRBV6-5
D: -
J: TRBJ1-5
DNA: TGTGCCAGCAGTTCCACAACAGGGAAAGAACAGCCCCAGCATTTT
CDR3: CASSSTTGKEQPQHF

V: TRBV6-8
D: TRBD2
J: TRBJ2-1
DNA: TGTGCCAGCAGCCCCCCCCTAGCGGCGTACTCCTACAATGAGCAGTTCTTC
CDR3: CASSPPLAAYSYNEQFF

V: TRBV9
D: TRBD1
J: TRBJ2-7
DNA: TGTGCCAGCAGCTTGGGGGACAGGGGTTACGAGCAGTACTTC
CDR3: CASSLGDRGYEQYF

V: TRBV19
D: TRBD1
J: TRBJ1-3
DNA: TGTGCCAGTTCTAGACAGGGGGCTGGTGGAAACACCATATATTTT
CDR3: CASSRQGAGGNTIYF

V: TRBV9
D: TRBD1
J: TRBJ1-2
DNA: TGTGCCAGCAGCGTAGGGACAGGGAGCTATGGCTACACCTTC
CDR3: CASSVGTGSYGYTF

V: TRBV9
D: TRBD1
J: TRBJ2-5
DNA: TGTGCCAGCAGCGTTCAGGGGGCCCAAGAGACCCAGTACTTC
CDR3: CASSVQGAQETQYF

V: TRBV6-5
D: TRBD2
J: TRBJ2-1
DNA: TGTGCCAGCCAGAAGGCGAGAGCGGGAGGTGAGCAGTTCTTC
CDR3: CASQKARAGGEQFF